A selection of T cell receptor beta chains follows, all from one sample in a study of cytomegalovirus exposure and HLA in healthy donors. Clones were sequenced by immunoSEQ multiplex PCR, and TCRdb holds only the in-frame ones, with some missing. The repertoire consists of 150,000 to 200,000 clones, with around 86% occurring once and the leading ten covering approximately 2%. Sequencing was carried out using PBMCs. The origin of the receptors is a human donor in good health. The CDR3 runs from the conserved cysteine through the conserved F or W. The D gene is left open where the match is weak. Size is stated for part of the rows, as once, few or many counts, or as a class when the clone is expanded.

CDR3nt | CDR3aa | j_gene | v_gene | abundance | d_gene
TGTGCCAGCAGTTACACCCTCGAGCAGTACTTC | CASSYTLEQYF | TRBJ2-7 | TRBV27 | . | .
TGTGCCAGCACCCCGGCTAGCGGCCCCCCCTTCGATGAGCAGTTCTTC | CASTPASGPPFDEQFF | TRBJ2-1 | TRBV7-9 | . | TRBD2
TGTGCCTGGAGGAGGGGGACAGGGGACAATGAGCAGTTCTTC | CAWRRGTGDNEQFF | TRBJ2-1 | TRBV30 | . | TRBD1
TGTGCCAGCAGCGCTCTGGGACAGGGGTCCTACGAGCAGTACTTC | CASSALGQGSYEQYF | TRBJ2-7 | TRBV7-2 | few | TRBD1
TGTGCCAGAAGCTTGGCTTCCGACATAAGACAGCCCCAGCATTTT | CARSLASDIRQPQHF | TRBJ1-5 | TRBV5-3 | . | .
TGTGCCAGCAGCGCACGACAGGGTTTCGGCACAGATACGCAGTATTTT | CASSARQGFGTDTQYF | TRBJ2-3 | TRBV6-6 | . | TRBD1
TGTGCCAGCAGTCCTTCAACAGGGGGGAGCTCCTACAATGAGCAGTTCTTC | CASSPSTGGSSYNEQFF | TRBJ2-1 | TRBV27 | . | TRBD1
TGTGCCAGCAGCTTTGGGGGGGCCGGGGAGCTGTTTTTT | CASSFGGAGELFF | TRBJ2-2 | TRBV7-9 | . | TRBD2
TGTGCCAGTAGTACAGGGTATAATTCACCCCTCCACTTT | CASSTGYNSPLHF | TRBJ1-6 | TRBV19 | . | .
TGTGCCAGCAGCTTGGTAACGGGAGTCAATGGCTACACCTTC | CASSLVTGVNGYTF | TRBJ1-2 | TRBV5-6 | . | .
TGTGCCACCAGCAGAGATTTGGGGGGGTATAGCAATCAGCCCCAGCATTTT | CATSRDLGGYSNQPQHF | TRBJ1-5 | TRBV15 | once | .
TGTGCCAGCAGCGTAGGGGCAGCCGCCGCGGGGAGTCTGTTAGAGACCCAGTACTTC | CASSVGAAAAGSLLETQYF | TRBJ2-5 | TRBV9 | . | .
TGTGCCAGCAGCTTGGGGCCGAACACTGAAGCTTTCTTT | CASSLGPNTEAFF | TRBJ1-1 | TRBV5-6 | . | .
TGTGCCAGCAGCCCCCCAGGGAATACAGATACGCAGTATTTT | CASSPPGNTDTQYF | TRBJ2-3 | TRBV5-5 | . | .
TGTGCCAGCAGCTTCCGGGACTCCCCACTCACTGAAGCTTTCTTT | CASSFRDSPLTEAFF | TRBJ1-1 | TRBV7-8 | . | .
TGTGCCACCACTCGCGGGGGGGGGCTAGGGGGCTACACCTTC | CATTRGGGLGGYTF | TRBJ1-2 | TRBV15 | . | .
TGCGCCAGCAGCCAAGATTACAGAGTCTCTGGAAACACCATATATTTT | CASSQDYRVSGNTIYF | TRBJ1-3 | TRBV4-3 | . | .
TGTGCCAGCAGCGGAAGGGACAGTTTTTCCTTTGGCTACACCTTC | CASSGRDSFSFGYTF | TRBJ1-2 | TRBV9 | few | TRBD1
TGTGCCAGCAGCCTGGGACTAGCGGTGAGGGATGAGCAGTTCTTC | CASSLGLAVRDEQFF | TRBJ2-1 | TRBV5-4 | . | TRBD2
TGCAGTGCTGCGGGCGCCGGGGAGCTGTTTTTT | CSAAGAGELFF | TRBJ2-2 | TRBV20-1 | . | .
TGTGCCAGCAGGAAACAAGGACTTAACAATGAGCAGTTCTTC | CASRKQGLNNEQFF | TRBJ2-1 | TRBV5-6 | . | .
TGTGCTAGTGGGTCGACAGGGGAGGGCCAGCCCCAGCATTTT | CASGSTGEGQPQHF | TRBJ1-5 | TRBV12-5 | . | TRBD1
TGTGCCATCAGTGGCGGACAGGTTAATTCACCCCTCCACTTT | CAISGGQVNSPLHF | TRBJ1-6 | TRBV10-3 | once | TRBD1